Here is one T cell receptor (beta chain) with its context. It was version v3.0 of the immunoSEQ assay that was run at survey level. Only in-frame clones appear in the TCRdb table, and some are missing; sequencing was by immunoSEQ multiplex PCR. The table has some 21,000 clones, around 77% seen once. This entry belongs to a study of long-term antiretroviral therapy in people with HIV. The sequenced sample was unsorted PBMCs, obtained less than 1.8 years before starting antiretroviral therapy. The sequence was obtained from a woman between 40 and 55 years old with HIV.

CDR3 nucleotide sequence: TGTGCCTGGAGTGTAGGGGGGGAGCTGTTTTTT. This gives the protein CAWSVGGELFF. The chain recombines TRBV30 with TRBJ2-2; D remains unclear. The CDR3 runs 11 residues. V was trimmed by 0 bases and J by 8 bases, leaving 4 bases between them. Germline V gene data show CDR1 as GTSNPN and CDR2 as SVGIG (reference sequence).